This entry concerns a single T cell receptor (beta chain). Germline values: CDR1 SGDLS, CDR2 YYNGEE. Trimming cost V 1 base and J 7 bases; bases outside gene matches: 8. The CDR3 contains 16 residues. TCRdb reanalysed the 5' RACE reads using MiXCR and keeps one entry per CDR3 protein. The sample includes 25,000 to 30,000 distinct CDR3 sequences, roughly 4.5% seen only once; the top ten take approximately 40%. This record comes from a study of T cells after yellow fever vaccination. The wider study: Using CD3, CD45RA, CCR7 and CD95, the EM, EMRA, CM and Tscm memory subsets were sorted. Preparation of the low-cell-number fractions used SMART-Seq v4 Ultra Low Input.

The clonotype originates from a man younger than 35 who received the YFV17D yellow fever vaccine. This material consisted of PBMCs, either bulk or a sorted T-cell subset (CD4+, CD8+, memory, or dextramer-sorted; not recorded which), taken on the day of the yellow fever booster vaccination. The V gene is TRBV9, the J gene TRBJ1-6; 7 nucleotides agree with TRBD1. Written as DNA, the CDR3 is TGTGCCAGCAGCGTATCCCCTAGGGGGCAGAATTCACCCCTCCACTTT. This translates into CASSVSPRGQNSPLHF.